A single sample is the source of the 22 T cell receptor beta chains below, sequenced in a study of blood T cell repertoires in COVID-19. The assay was immunoSEQ multiplex PCR, and TCRdb's table has in-frame clones only and misses some. The profile shows roughly 300,000 clones, approximately 83% of them singletons. The sequenced sample consisted of peripheral blood. The receptors shown here come from a human donor in a cohort sampled during active COVID-19.

Only one count was recorded for this clone. V and J are TRBV6-5 and TRBJ1-5; TRBD1 aligns across 8 bases. The junction had 6 bases not matched to a gene; V was cut back by 6 bases and J by 2 bases. Germline assignment: CDR1 MNHEY and CDR2 SVGAGI. The CDR3 is made up of 15 amino acids. Here the CDR3 reads CASRDRVRGNQPQHF. The CDR3 DNA reads as TGTGCCAGCAGGGACAGGGTGCGGGGCAATCAGCCCCAGCATTTT.

The J gene is TRBJ1-3, the V gene TRBV19, with 9 nucleotides matching TRBD1. J was trimmed by 0 bases and V by 7 bases; bases with no gene match: 4. CDR1 LNHDA and CDR2 SQIVND come from the germline V gene (reference sequence). The CDR3 has 15 residues. The DNA of the CDR3 is TGTGCCAGTATGAGGGACAGGGCCTCTGGAAACACCATATATTTT. Amino acid sequence: CASMRDRASGNTIYF.

V and J are TRBV27 and TRBJ1-1; 7 bases match TRBD1. The germline CDR1 and CDR2 sequences are MNHEY and SMNVEV (reference sequence). Trimming cost V 4 bases and J 0 bases; bases outside gene matches: 8. The CDR3 sequence is 16 residues long. This chain's CDR3 is CASSSSRTGLNTEAFF. The CDR3 coding sequence is TGTGCCAGCAGTTCCTCACGGACAGGTTTGAACACTGAAGCTTTCTTT.

The sample holds one count of this clone. This chain connects TRBV11-2 to TRBJ1-2; possibly TRBD1 for D (6 bases). This CDR3 has 16 amino acids. Germline values: CDR1 SGHAT, CDR2 FQNNGV. V lost 0 bases, J lost 5 bases, and 16 bases lay in between. The CDR3, as DNA: TGTGCCAGCAGCTTAGATCTCCGGGGAAGGGGGTATGGCTACACCTTC. Its protein product is CASSLDLRGRGYGYTF.

The chain recombines TRBV18 with TRBJ2-7, with 8 bases aligning to TRBD1. V was pared by 2 bases and J by 9 bases, with 9 bases of the junction left unmatched. The CDR3 totals 14 residues. Germline assignment: CDR1 KGHSH and CDR2 LQKENI. The CDR3 DNA reads as TGTGCCAGCTCACCAATGGGACAGGAGGGGCCGCAGTACTTC. Amino acid sequence: CASSPMGQEGPQYF. Complete variable domain (other parts from reference TRBV18 and TRBJ2-7): NAGVMQNPRHLVRRRGQEARLRCSPMKGHSHVYWYRQLPEEGLKFMVYLQKENIIDESGMPKERFSAEFPKEGPSILRIQQVVRGDSAAYFCASSPMGQEGPQYFGPGTRLTVT.

The chain joins TRBV19 to TRBJ1-4, with unresolved D. V lost 2 bases, J lost 4 bases, and 8 bases lay in between. The germline gives CDR1 LNHDA, CDR2 SQIVND (reference sequence). This CDR3 is 14 amino acids long. CDR3: CASSIRRLNEKLFF. The CDR3 nucleotides are TGTGCCAGTAGTATAAGGAGGCTTAATGAAAAACTGTTTTTT.

This clone has just a few counts. This sequence joins TRBV11-2 and TRBJ1-1; a possible D gene is TRBD1 (5 bases). Germline loops: CDR1 SGHAT, CDR2 FQNNGV. This CDR3 region has 15 residues. Trimming left V 5 bases short and J 10 bases short, with 23 bases between. The CDR3 coding sequence is TGTGCCAGCAGCCCCGGGTTTTCAAGGGGAATCGGAGCTTTCTTT. Amino acids: CASSPGFSRGIGAFF.

The chain links TRBV28 to TRBJ1-2; D is uncertain. Trimming left V 7 bases short and J 1 base short, with 4 bases between. The CDR3 runs 11 residues. Germline-derived CDR1 and CDR2 are MDHEN and SYDVKM. CDR3: CASTSNYGYTF. The CDR3 region has the DNA TGTGCCAGCACCAGTAACTATGGCTACACCTTC.

V and J are TRBV7-2 and TRBJ2-5; 8 positions agree with TRBD2. The CDR3 is 17 residues long. V shed 5 bases and J 4 bases; nucleotides not matched to a gene: 15. CDR1 and CDR2 (germline): SGHTA, FQGNSA. CDR3 in amino acids: CASSLTKSGGGRETQYF. CDR3 nucleotide sequence: TGTGCCAGCAGCCTCACTAAGAGCGGGGGAGGAAGAGAGACCCAGTACTTC.

As DNA, the CDR3 is TGTGCCAGCAGCTCACAGGTCGGAAGAGAGACCCAGTACTTC. It codes for CASSSQVGRETQYF. The chain is built from TRBV7-2 and TRBJ2-5; weak D call: TRBD1 (5 bases). V lost 4 bases and J 4 bases, leaving 13 bases between the germline ends. This CDR3 contains 14 residues. CDR1 and CDR2 from the germline V gene are SGHTA and FQGNSA. The full variable domain, completed using reference TRBV7-2 and TRBJ2-5, is GAGVSQSPSNKVTEKGKDVELRCDPISGHTALYWYRQSLGQGLEFLIYFQGNSAPDKSGLPSDRFSAERTGGSVSTLTIQRTQQEDSAVYLCASSSQVGRETQYFGPGTRLLVL.

The rearrangement joins TRBV5-4 to TRBJ1-2; D gene ambiguous. This CDR3 has 13 amino acids. Germline-derived CDR1 and CDR2 are SGHNT and YYREEE (reference sequence). V lost 2 bases and J 5 bases, leaving 10 bases between the germline ends. CDR3 nucleotides: TGTGCCAGCAGCTTTAGCAGTCTGTATGGCTACACCTTC. The encoded protein is CASSFSSLYGYTF.

The V and J genes are TRBV5-1 and TRBJ2-6; the D gene is possibly TRBD2 (5 bases). The CDR3 is made up of 20 amino acids. CDR1 is SGHRS and CDR2 is YFSETQ in the germline V gene. The V gene lost 0 bases and the J gene lost 1 base, with 20 bases spanning the gap. The chain's CDR3 is CASSLAAGGRLGSGANVLTF. DNA of the CDR3: TGCGCCAGCAGCTTGGCCGCGGGCGGCCGTCTGGGATCTGGGGCCAACGTCCTGACTTTC.

The rearrangement links TRBV11-3 to TRBJ2-3; unclear D gene. V was cut by 7 bases and J by 3 bases, with 8 bases left in between. The CDR3 spans 12 residues. Germline V CDR1 and CDR2: SGHNT, YENEEA. DNA of the CDR3: TGTGCCAGCACGACACAGACAGATACGCAGTATTTT. Translation: CASTTQTDTQYF.

The V call is TRBV2, the J call TRBJ2-7, with 7 positions matching TRBD2. Germline assignment: CDR1 SNHLY and CDR2 FYNNEI. CDR3 length: 15 residues. V dropped 8 bases and J dropped 4; count of bases not matched to a gene: 14. CDR3 bases: TGTGCCAGCCAGTCGGGGGTAGCGGGCGAATACGAGCAGTACTTC. Translating gives CASQSGVAGEYEQYF.

The rearrangement joins TRBV12-3 or TRBV12-4 to TRBJ1-3; D gene uncertain. Trimming shortened V by 2 bases and J by 1 base, and 3 bases separated the two germline ends. CDR3 length: 13 amino acids. Here the CDR3 reads CASSLRSGNTIYF. CDR3 nucleotides: TGTGCCAGCAGTTTACGTTCTGGAAACACCATATATTTT.

The rearrangement joins TRBV30 to TRBJ1-2; no clear D gene. Germline loops: CDR1 GTSNPN, CDR2 SVGIG (reference sequence). The CDR3 runs to 12 residues. V shed 3 bases and J shed 0 bases, with 5 bases lying between them. The CDR3 spells CAWSGANYGYTF. In DNA, the CDR3 is TGTGCCTGGAGCGGTGCTAACTATGGCTACACCTTC.

V gene TRBV7-2 combines with J gene TRBJ2-5; 8 bases match TRBD1. V shed 1 base, J shed 4 bases, and the junction held 5 bases outside the gene matches. The CDR3 consists of 15 residues. Germline values: CDR1 SGHTA, CDR2 FQGNSA. CDR3 loop: CASSLGTGTAETQYF. The CDR3 DNA follows: TGTGCCAGCAGCTTAGGGACAGGGACTGCAGAGACCCAGTACTTC.

The chain joins TRBV28 to TRBJ2-1; the match to TRBD2 covers 7 bases. This CDR3 spans 15 amino acids. The V segment lost 4 bases and the J segment 1 base; nucleotides outside the gene matches: 4. Germline CDR1 MDHEN, CDR2 SYDVKM. CDR3 coding DNA: TGTGCCAGCAGTTCCCCGGGACTATCCTACAATGAGCAGTTCTTC. Protein product: CASSSPGLSYNEQFF.

This clone was picked up a small number of times. The chain recombines TRBV29-1 with TRBJ2-7, with D tentatively TRBD2 (5 bases). V was clipped by 4 bases and J by 2 bases, with 9 bases between them. The germline CDR1 and CDR2 sequences are SQVTM and ANQGSEA. The CDR3 sequence is 12 residues long. The CDR3 nucleotides are TGCAGCGTTGGGCGGGTACCCTACGAGCAGTACTTC. Its translation: CSVGRVPYEQYF.

The rearrangement joins TRBV7-8 to TRBJ1-5, with 7 bases lining up with TRBD1. The CDR3 contains 14 residues. V was clipped by 4 bases and J by 5 bases; unmatched bases: 5. Germline assignment: CDR1 SGHVS and CDR2 FQNEAQ. The CDR3 DNA reads TGTGCCAGCAGCTCGGGGGACAGATATCAGCCCCAGCATTTT. Residues: CASSSGDRYQPQHF.

The rearrangement links TRBV5-6 to TRBJ2-5; D might be TRBD2 (6 bases). Trimming took 3 bases from V and 6 from J, leaving 12 bases between them. The CDR3 has 13 amino acids. Germline V gene data show CDR1 as SGHDT and CDR2 as YYEEEE. Here the CDR3 reads CASSWGVGKTQYF. The CDR3 nucleotides read TGTGCCAGCAGCTGGGGGGTTGGGAAGACCCAGTACTTC.

V and J are TRBV19 and TRBJ2-1; TRBD1 might be the D (5 bases). Trimming cost V 5 bases and J 4 bases, with 9 bases left between them. Per germline, CDR1 LNHDA and CDR2 SQIVND (reference sequence). The CDR3 runs to 13 residues. As DNA, the CDR3 is TGTGCCAGTAGTCGACAGTTATACAATGAGCAGTTCTTC. It yields the protein CASSRQLYNEQFF.